What follows describes a single T cell receptor (beta chain). Unique molecular identifiers were built into the TCRbeta library. MiXCR was run by TCRdb on the PCR reads, yielding one entry per CDR3 protein. The sample yields fewer than 90,000 distinct CDR3 sequences, 7% to 8% seen once. Trimming cost V 4 bases and J 1 base; bases outside gene matches: 2. Germline values: CDR1 SGHDN, CDR2 FVKESK. The CDR3 has 15 residues. This record comes from a study of T-cell reconstitution after alpha-beta-depleted transplantation in children. The sequencing used PBMCs from the stem cell graft donor, collected from the stem cell graft. V is TRBV14 and J is TRBJ2-2; 8 bases line up with TRBD1. The sequence was obtained from a human donor who donated a stem cell graft to a child with acute lymphoblastic leukemia. CDR3 residues: CASSRTGRNTGELFF. The CDR3 coding sequence is TGTGCCAGCAGCCGGACAGGGAGGAACACCGGGGAGCTGTTTTTT.